The 24 T cell receptor beta chains below come from one sample, sequenced in a study of T cells after yellow fever vaccination. From the 5' RACE reads, TCRdb called clonotypes with MiXCR, one entry per CDR3 protein. The sample lists 340,000 or so distinct CDR3 sequences, roughly an eighth occurring once. This specimen was CD4+ T cells sorted from PBMCs, taken 15 days after the yellow fever booster vaccination. These receptors were obtained from a man between 18 and 29 years old who received the YFV17D yellow fever vaccine.

The chain joins TRBV6-5 to TRBJ2-5; D not certain. In germline, CDR1 is MNHEY, CDR2 SVGAGI. The CDR3 loop spans 14 amino acids. V was shortened by 6 bases and J by 6 bases, with 17 bases between the two germline ends. CDR3 region: CASSPMERPQTQYF. For the CDR3, the DNA is TGTGCCAGCAGCCCCATGGAGAGGCCCCAGACCCAGTACTTC.

V usage is TRBV12-5 and J usage is TRBJ2-3; D unresolved. Deletions cut 3 bases from V and 0 bases from J, with 10 bases between. The CDR3 extends over 15 amino acids. Germline loops: CDR1 LGHNT, CDR2 FRNRAP. The CDR3 loop is CASGFGPGSTDTQYF. The DNA of the CDR3 is TGTGCTAGTGGTTTCGGCCCCGGGAGCACAGATACGCAGTATTTT.

This clonotype was observed a few times. The chain is built from TRBV7-2 and TRBJ2-3; no clear D. The CDR3 contains 15 residues. Trimming removed 4 bases from V and 2 bases from J, with 13 bases in between. Germline assignment: CDR1 SGHTA and CDR2 FQGNSA. The CDR3 nucleotides read TGTGCCAGCAGCTGGCAGATGGGGTTCACAGATACGCAGTATTTT. Translation gives CASSWQMGFTDTQYF.

The table lists this clonotype with a few counts. V is TRBV27 and J is TRBJ2-5; possibly TRBD1 or TRBD2 for D (5 bases each). The CDR3 length is 10 residues. Germline values: CDR1 MNHEY, CDR2 SMNVEV (reference sequence). Trimming pared 11 bases from V and 4 bases from J, leaving 8 bases between. Here the CDR3 DNA reads TGTGCCCGTGGGGGAGAGACCCAGTACTTC. Amino acids: CARGGETQYF.

The chain carries TRBV15 and TRBJ2-5; D is uncertain. Between the trimmed V and J ends, which lost 1 base and 5 bases, there was a span of 11 bases. Germline V gives CDR1 LNHNV, CDR2 YYDKDF (reference sequence). There are 14 residues in the CDR3. DNA of the CDR3: TGTGCCACCAGCAGAGTCGGTATGGGGGAGACCCAGTACTTC. Translating gives CATSRVGMGETQYF.

V is TRBV20-1 and J is TRBJ2-2, with 8 bases fitting TRBD1. J lost 3 bases, V lost 3 bases, and 3 bases had no gene match. The CDR3 is 14 amino acids. Germline CDR1 is DFQATT and CDR2 is SNEGSKA (reference sequence). This CDR3 is CSASTGGYTGELFF. CDR3 coding DNA: TGCAGTGCTAGCACAGGGGGTTACACCGGGGAGCTGTTTTTT.

The chain uses TRBV19 and TRBJ2-3, with 15 bases fitting TRBD2. Losses at the gene ends were 6 bases for V and 7 bases for J; bases not matched to a gene: 11. CDR1 is LNHDA and CDR2 is SQIVND in the germline V gene (reference sequence). The CDR3 is 17 residues long. Here the CDR3 reads CASRPTGLAGGPNTQYF. The CDR3 DNA reads TGTGCCAGTAGACCCACAGGACTAGCGGGGGGGCCGAATACGCAGTATTTT.

The chain uses TRBV4-3 and TRBJ2-4, with a possible D match to TRBD1 (6 bases). V was trimmed by 0 bases and J by 0 bases, leaving 9 bases between them. The germline CDR1 and CDR2 sequences are LGHNA and YSLEER. The CDR3 length is 16 residues. The CDR3 sequence: CASSQDHRVAKNIQYF. In nucleotides, the CDR3 is TGCGCCAGCAGCCAAGATCACAGGGTAGCCAAAAACATTCAGTACTTC.

This clonotype has just a few counts. The chain couples TRBV6-2 or TRBV6-3 to TRBJ2-5, with D perhaps matching TRBD2 (7 bases). Trimming cost V 6 bases and J 5 bases, with 13 bases left between them. This CDR3 is built from 13 residues. Germline V gene data show CDR1 as MNHEY and CDR2 as SVGEGT. Here the CDR3 reads CASSYKGGETQYF. CDR3 DNA: TGTGCCAGCAGCTACAAGGGGGGGGAGACCCAGTACTTC.

This clonotype was recorded at least ten times. The chain joins TRBV7-6 to TRBJ2-3; possibly TRBD2 for D (6 bases). CDR3 size: 14 residues. Germline loops: CDR1 SGHVS, CDR2 FNYEAQ. V was shortened by 2 bases and J by 1 base, with 7 bases between the two germline ends. The CDR3 nucleotides are TGTGCCAGCAGCTTACGGGAGCGCACAGATACGCAGTATTTT. Its translation: CASSLRERTDTQYF.

This clonotype has a handful of counts. The chain joins TRBV29-1 to TRBJ2-3; the match to TRBD1 covers 7 bases. Unmatched junction bases numbered 2, after V lost 7 bases and J lost 1 base. CDR3 length: 12 amino acids. Per germline, CDR1 SQVTM and CDR2 ANQGSEA. The CDR3 region has the DNA TGCAGCGCCGGACAGGGCACAGATACGCAGTATTTT. Its protein is CSAGQGTDTQYF.

This rearrangement joins TRBV5-4 to TRBJ2-7; D is unresolved. Germline values: CDR1 SGHNT, CDR2 YYREEE (reference sequence). This CDR3 comprises 14 residues. With 2 bases removed from V and 1 base from J, the gap between germline ends came to 10 bases. The CDR3, as DNA: TGTGCCAGCAGCTTCGATGCCGGGTCCTACGAGCAGTACTTC. This translates into CASSFDAGSYEQYF.

This chain uses TRBV6-5 with TRBJ1-6, with D unresolved. CDR3 length: 14 amino acids. V dropped 0 bases and J dropped 11 bases, with 11 bases sitting between them. CDR1 and CDR2 from the germline V gene are MNHEY and SVGAGI. The CDR3, as DNA: TGTGCCAGCAGTTACTCGGGCGGCGATGCACCCCTCCACTTT. This gives the protein CASSYSGGDAPLHF.

This clonotype was observed a few times. This chain joins TRBV5-1 and TRBJ2-7; 10 nucleotides match TRBD2. Germline values: CDR1 SGHRS, CDR2 YFSETQ. CDR3 length: 15 amino acids. Trimming removed 1 base from V and 5 bases from J; junction bases left unmatched: 6. The CDR3 nucleotides are TGCGCCAGCAGCTTGTTAGCGGGGGGCATCGACGAGCAGTACTTC. Translation gives CASSLLAGGIDEQYF.

This clonotype appeared a few times. The chain carries TRBV4-3 and TRBJ1-2, with D uncertain. V was clipped by 4 bases and J by 4 bases, with 10 bases between them. Germline V lookup: CDR1 LGHNA, CDR2 YSLEER. The CDR3 spans 13 residues. CDR3: CASSRVGSYGYTF. The CDR3 DNA follows: TGCGCCAGCAGCCGAGTGGGGAGCTATGGCTACACCTTC.

The rearrangement links TRBV6-2 or TRBV6-3 to TRBJ1-1, with 7 bases identical to TRBD1. The trim removed 2 bases at V and 2 bases at J, leaving 8 bases unmatched. Germline-derived CDR1 and CDR2 are MNHEY and SVGEGT. CDR3 length equals 16 residues. The CDR3 region has the DNA TGTGCCAGCAGTTACGGGTTTAACAGGGGTAACACTGAAGCTTTCTTT. This codes for CASSYGFNRGNTEAFF.

Only a few counts were recorded for this clonotype. The V gene is TRBV6-6, the J gene TRBJ2-7, with 9 bases aligning to TRBD1. Per germline, CDR1 MNHNY and CDR2 SVGAGI (reference sequence). Losses at the gene ends were 5 bases for V and 6 bases for J; bases not matched to a gene: 8. The CDR3 has 14 residues. The CDR3 DNA reads TGTGCCAGCAGTGCCGGGACAGGGAGAGGCGAGCAGTACTTC. It encodes CASSAGTGRGEQYF.

There are a few counts of this clonotype. The V and J genes are TRBV11-2 and TRBJ2-5; D remains unclear. The CDR3 runs to 13 residues. Germline CDR1 and CDR2: SGHAT and FQNNGV. The V end was cut by 5 bases, the J end by 3 bases, with 10 bases between. DNA of the CDR3: TGTGCCAGCAGCGCCCATTGGGAAGAGACCCAGTACTTC. Translated, it gives CASSAHWEETQYF. Drawing the rest from reference TRBV11-2 and TRBJ2-5, the complete variable domain is EAGVAQSPRYKIIEKRQSVAFWCNPISGHATLYWYQQILGQGPKLLIQFQNNGVVDDSQLPKDRFSAERLKGVDSTLKIQPAKLEDSAVYLCASSAHWEETQYFGPGTRLLVL.

This clonotype was seen only a few times. The gene calls are TRBV30 and TRBJ2-4, with D unresolved. Between the trimmed V and J ends, which lost 0 bases and 0 bases, there was a span of 9 bases. This CDR3 region has 15 residues. Germline V gene lookup returns CDR1 GTSNPN and CDR2 SVGIG (reference sequence). CDR3 DNA sequence: TGTGCCTGGAGTGTAGGGCCCCTAGCCAAAAACATTCAGTACTTC. Protein: CAWSVGPLAKNIQYF.

This clonotype was seen only a few times. The genes are TRBV4-3 and TRBJ1-1, with a possible D match to TRBD1 (5 bases). There are 13 residues in the CDR3. V gave up 0 bases and J gave up 8 bases, with 10 bases separating them. Germline CDR1 reads LGHNA; CDR2 reads YSLEER. The CDR3: CASSQDHRTEAFF. The CDR3, as DNA: TGCGCCAGCAGCCAAGATCACAGGACGGAAGCTTTCTTT.

The chain is built from TRBV20-1 and TRBJ1-3, with D unresolved. The V gene lost 4 bases and the J gene lost 1 base, with 8 bases spanning the gap. Germline V gives CDR1 DFQATT, CDR2 SNEGSKA (reference sequence). The CDR3 runs 13 residues. The CDR3 is CSAIGVSGNTIYF. The CDR3 DNA reads TGCAGTGCTATTGGGGTTTCTGGAAACACCATATATTTT.

This clonotype was seen more than once but under ten times. The chain employs TRBV12-3 or TRBV12-4 and TRBJ2-3; the D is unclear. This CDR3 is 14 amino acids long. V dropped 3 bases and J dropped 3 bases, with 10 bases sitting between them. CDR3 protein: CASSFRLRTDTQYF. The DNA for the CDR3 is TGTGCCAGCAGTTTCAGATTGAGGACAGATACGCAGTATTTT.

This clonotype turned up a few times. The chain links TRBV12-3 or TRBV12-4 to TRBJ1-5, with D perhaps TRBD1 (5 bases). Trimming cost V 7 bases and J 9 bases, with 22 bases left between them. The CDR3 has 15 residues. The chain's CDR3 is CASTISGGVLRPQHF. DNA of the CDR3: TGTGCCAGCACAATATCTGGGGGGGTCTTGAGGCCCCAGCATTTT.

The sample holds a few counts of this clonotype. V and J are TRBV6-6 and TRBJ1-5; D is possibly TRBD1 (5 bases). The germline gives CDR1 MNHNY, CDR2 SVGAGI (reference sequence). Trimming took off 4 bases at V and 0 bases at J, with 19 bases between the two ends. The length of the CDR3 is 18 residues. In DNA form, the CDR3 reads TGTGCCAGCAGTTTCCCGAGGGGCGGTGGTTATAGCAATCAGCCCCAGCATTTT. Protein product: CASSFPRGGGYSNQPQHF.